A selection of T cell receptor beta chains follows, all from one sample in a study of T cells after yellow fever vaccination. TCRdb ran MiXCR on the 5' RACE reads and lists one entry per CDR3 protein. Of a few hundred thousand distinct CDR3 sequences in the sample, around 8.1% are singletons; the top ten hold 15% to 20%. The material sequenced was PBMCs, taken roughly 46 days after the first yellow fever vaccination. The receptors here all came from a young man who received the YFV17D yellow fever vaccine. CDR3s include the opening cysteine and the closing phenylalanine or tryptophan. D genes are given only for firm matches. Only some rows state a clone size, as once, few, many or a class for expanded clones.

>few|.|13|TRBV18|TRBJ1-2
CASSPQGDNGYTF
TGTGCCAGCTCACCACAGGGGGACAACGGCTACACCTTC
>many|.|14|TRBV9|TRBJ2-1
CASSEKSSYNEQFF
TGTGCCAGCAGTGAAAAGAGCTCCTACAATGAGCAGTTCTTC
>few|.|16|TRBV7-9|TRBJ2-7
CASSFFRTDLSYEQYF
TGTGCCAGCAGCTTTTTTCGGACAGACCTTTCCTACGAGCAGTACTTC
>.|TRBD1|15|TRBV10-1|TRBJ2-3
CASRMGQGASDTQYF
TGCGCCAGCAGAATGGGACAGGGGGCATCAGATACGCAGTATTTT
>few|.|15|TRBV4-2|TRBJ2-4
CASSQGSKLADIQYF
TGTGCCAGCAGCCAAGGCAGTAAACTAGCAGACATTCAGTACTTC
>few|.|13|TRBV7-2|TRBJ2-3
CASSLEGRATQYF
TGTGCCAGCAGCTTAGAGGGCAGGGCAACGCAGTATTTT
>.|.|15|TRBV7-9|TRBJ1-1
CASSFQGFGNTEAFF
TGTGCCAGCAGCTTCCAGGGTTTTGGGAACACTGAAGCTTTCTTT
>.|.|15|TRBV7-2|TRBJ1-4
CASSLQGRDNEKLFF
TGTGCCAGCAGCTTACAGGGCAGGGATAATGAAAAACTGTTTTTT
>few|TRBD2|17|TRBV7-8|TRBJ2-1
CASSLRVAGPPSSEQFF
TGTGCCAGCAGCTTACGGGTAGCGGGGCCCCCCTCGAGTGAGCAGTTCTTC
>many|.|14|TRBV20-1|TRBJ2-7
CSARPLARFYEQYF
TGCAGTGCTAGACCCTTGGCCAGGTTCTACGAGCAGTACTTC
>few|.|14|TRBV20-1|TRBJ2-3
CSARLIYHTDTQYF
TGCAGTGCTAGGCTGATTTATCATACAGATACGCAGTATTTT
>.|.|13|TRBV7-9|TRBJ2-1
CASAWAPPEEQFF
TGTGCCAGCGCCTGGGCTCCGCCCGAGGAGCAGTTCTTC
>.|.|13|TRBV18|TRBJ1-1
CASSPRWDTEAFF
TGTGCCAGCTCACCACGTTGGGACACTGAAGCTTTCTTT
>many|.|15|TRBV7-2|TRBJ2-3
CASSLVGAGTDTQYF
TGTGCCAGCAGCTTAGTAGGGGCCGGAACAGATACGCAGTATTTT
>few|.|16|TRBV4-2|TRBJ2-1
CASSHWGANRDNEQFF
TGTGCCAGCAGCCATTGGGGGGCCAATCGAGACAATGAGCAGTTCTTC
>few|.|16|TRBV4-2|TRBJ2-3
CASSQGTSRIGDTQYF
TGTGCCAGCAGCCAAGGAACGTCGAGGATTGGAGATACGCAGTATTTT
>.|.|15|TRBV6-5|TRBJ1-2
CASSYDTAPGYGYTF
TGTGCCAGCAGTTACGATACGGCCCCTGGCTATGGCTACACCTTC
>.|.|13|TRBV24-1|TRBJ2-1
CATSDSSQAEQFF
TGTGCCACCAGTGATTCCTCCCAGGCTGAGCAGTTCTTC
>.|.|12|TRBV18|TRBJ2-4
CASSPDVGQVDF
TGTGCCAGCTCACCCGACGTCGGGCAAGTGGACTTC
>few|.|14|TRBV11-2|TRBJ1-1
CASRWDGTNTEAFF
TGTGCCAGCAGATGGGACGGGACGAACACTGAAGCTTTCTTT
>many|TRBD2|15|TRBV7-7|TRBJ2-7
CASSLEAGGSYEQYF
TGTGCCAGCAGCTTAGAAGCGGGGGGTTCCTACGAGCAGTACTTC
>.|.|14|TRBV5-1|TRBJ2-3
CASSFGEGTDTQYF
TGCGCCAGCAGCTTCGGGGAAGGCACAGATACGCAGTATTTT
>few|TRBD1|14|TRBV7-8|TRBJ1-5
CASSADRGRQPQHF
TGTGCCAGCAGCGCCGACAGGGGCCGGCAGCCCCAGCATTTT
>few|.|14|TRBV12-3/TRBV12-4|TRBJ1-5
CASSPLLAGEPQHF
TGTGCCAGCAGTCCCCTACTAGCCGGTGAGCCCCAGCATTTT
>many|TRBD1|15|TRBV12-3/TRBV12-4|TRBJ1-4
CASSKRTGGNEKLFF
TGTGCCAGCAGTAAACGGACAGGGGGAAATGAAAAACTGTTTTTT